The next 8 T cell receptor beta chains were all read from a single sample in a study of T cell clonotyping in hematopoietic cell transplantation. Method: immunoSEQ multiplex PCR; TCRdb's copy keeps in-frame clones and lacks some. This table has some 16,000 clones, about nine tenths appearing once. Specimen: peripheral blood mononuclear cells. These receptors all come from a man aged 35 to 55 in good health. Some clones in this sample may be carry-over from other donors' samples.

The V and J genes are TRBV29-1 and TRBJ1-2; D uncertain. V was pared by 3 bases and J by 13 bases, with 12 bases between. Germline loops: CDR1 SQVTM, CDR2 ANQGSEA. This CDR3 has 10 amino acids. The CDR3 DNA reads TGCAGCGTTGAGGCTGGGTCTGCCACCTTC. It yields the protein CSVEAGSATF. Filled out from reference TRBV29-1 and TRBJ1-2, the complete variable domain reads SAVISQKPSRDICQRGTSLTIQCQVDSQVTMMFWYRQQPGQSLTLIATANQGSEATYESGFVIDKFPISRPNLTFSTLTVSNMSPEDSSIYLCSVEAGSATFGSGTRLTVV.

This clone appeared a single time. The rearrangement links TRBV20-1 to TRBJ1-2, with D maybe TRBD1 (5 bases). Trimming took off 3 bases at V and 8 bases at J, with 10 bases between the two ends. The CDR3 has 11 amino acids. Germline values: CDR1 DFQATT, CDR2 SNEGSKA (reference sequence). The CDR3 nucleotides read TGCAGTGCTAGGGATCAGGGCGGCTACACCTTC. This codes for CSARDQGGYTF.

The chain joins TRBV6-1 to TRBJ1-5, with 7 positions matching TRBD1. This CDR3 comprises 14 residues. The V and J ends lost 7 bases and 6 bases, in that order; junction bases with no gene match: 9. Germline V gene sequence: CDR1 MNHNS, CDR2 SASEGT. Here the CDR3 DNA reads TGTGCCAGCACCTTGCGACAGGGAGGTCAGCCCCAGCATTTT. Protein sequence: CASTLRQGGQPQHF.

This clone was counted only a few times. The chain employs TRBV5-8 and TRBJ1-1, with TRBD1 as a possible D gene (6 bases). V was clipped by 4 bases and J by 4 bases, with 14 bases between them. Germline CDR1 and CDR2: SGHTS and YDEGEE. This CDR3 comprises 14 residues. This chain's CDR3 is CASSADRQTTEAFF. The CDR3 DNA sequence: TGTGCCAGCAGCGCTGACAGGCAGACCACTGAAGCTTTCTTT.

The J gene is TRBJ1-5, the V gene TRBV2, with D uncertain. Per germline, CDR1 SNHLY and CDR2 FYNNEI. V was trimmed by 6 bases and J by 5 bases, leaving 14 bases between them. CDR3 length equals 14 residues. The CDR3 DNA sequence: TGTGCCAGCAGGGGGAGGGTCGAAGATCAGCCCCAGCATTTT. This sequence encodes CASRGRVEDQPQHF.

The chain combines TRBV21-1 with TRBJ2-7; the table names TRBD1, a call not compared with the DNA. TRBV21-1 is described as a pseudogene. The CDR3 extends over 12 amino acids. The CDR3 loop reads CASSRGLYEQYF. DNA for the CDR3: TGTGCCAGCAGCAGGGGGCTTTACGAGCAGTACTTC.

This chain joins TRBV19 and TRBJ1-3; D is uncertain. This CDR3 spans 14 amino acids. Trimming removed 3 bases from V and 0 bases from J, with 6 bases in between. Germline CDR1 reads LNHDA; CDR2 reads SQIVND (reference sequence). The CDR3 nucleotides read TGTGCCAGTAGTATCGGGAACTCTGGAAACACCATATATTTT. Its translation is CASSIGNSGNTIYF.

J is TRBJ1-2 and V is TRBV28; tentatively, D is TRBD1 (5 bases). Trimming removed 6 bases at V and 5 bases at J, with 10 bases between. Germline V gene sequence: CDR1 MDHEN, CDR2 SYDVKM. The CDR3 is made up of 12 amino acids. DNA of the CDR3: TGTGCCAGCAGACTGGGGGGGTATGGCTACACCTTC. It codes for CASRLGGYGYTF.